Below are 28 T cell receptor beta chains sequenced from a single sample in a study of OX40 agonist ivuxolimab in advanced cancers. Library preparation used the immunoSEQ multiplex PCR assay. Held by TCRdb, this immuneACCESS table contains in-frame sequences only and omits some clones. Under half of the omission traces to an unresolved V gene where checked; the cause of the rest is unknown. The sample data list about 90,000 clones, and about 89% of these were observed just once. Jointly, the top ten make up about 1.7% of the sample. The material sequenced was CD4+ or CD8+ T cells sorted from blood, taken in a trial of the OX40 agonist ivuxolimab. The receptors here all came from an adult with an advanced solid tumor such as melanoma, head and neck, liver or kidney cancer.

The chain joins TRBV11-3 to TRBJ2-7; 12 bases agree with TRBD2. Germline loops: CDR1 SGHNT, CDR2 YENEEA. This CDR3 has 15 residues. V lost 3 bases to trimming and J lost 7 bases; unmatched junction nucleotides: 7. CDR3 nucleotides: TGTGCCAGCAGCTTCCCGACTAGCGGGAGCGGGGAGCAGTACTTC. This translates into CASSFPTSGSGEQYF.

The chain carries TRBV11-2 and TRBJ2-2; D is undetermined. Germline V lookup: CDR1 SGHAT, CDR2 FQNNGV. The CDR3 is made up of 13 amino acids. Trimming stripped 4 bases from V and 6 bases from J, with 9 bases between. CDR3 bases: TGTGCCAGCAGCTGGTTAGCAGCCGGGGAGCTGTTTTTT. It specifies CASSWLAAGELFF.

This chain joins TRBV7-9 and TRBJ2-7; 9 nucleotides align to TRBD1. With 1 base clipped from V and 2 bases from J, the junction kept 6 bases outside the gene matches. The germline gives CDR1 SEHNR, CDR2 FQNEAQ (reference sequence). The CDR3 has 16 amino acids. As DNA, the CDR3 is TGTGCCAGCAGCTTAGACTGGACAGGGGAGGCCTACGAGCAGTACTTC. This codes for CASSLDWTGEAYEQYF.

The CDR3 nucleotides read TGTGCCAGCAGTCCTCCGGCAGGGACGCATGAAAAACTGTTTTTT. Its translation is CASSPPAGTHEKLFF. The genes are TRBV28 and TRBJ1-4, with D possibly TRBD1 on 5 matching bases. CDR1 is MDHEN and CDR2 is SYDVKM in the germline V gene. V was cut by 5 bases and J by 6 bases, with 16 bases left in between. The CDR3 has 15 amino acids.

V is TRBV15 and J is TRBJ2-5, with D unclear. Trimming removed 1 base at V and 5 bases at J, with 17 bases between. Germline CDR1 LNHNV, CDR2 YYDKDF (reference sequence). The CDR3 has 16 residues. The CDR3 reads CATSRVRAAPKETQYF. CDR3 DNA: TGTGCCACCAGCAGAGTTCGGGCTGCGCCGAAGGAGACCCAGTACTTC.

This clone appeared once. The chain uses TRBV9 and TRBJ2-1, with 9 bases identical to TRBD2. Germline V gives CDR1 SGDLS, CDR2 YYNGEE. Trimming removed 0 bases from V and 8 bases from J; junction bases left unmatched: 9. The CDR3 covers 16 residues. The CDR3 spells CASSVAGGGRADEQFF. The CDR3 nucleotides are TGTGCCAGCAGCGTAGCGGGAGGCGGGAGGGCCGATGAGCAGTTCTTC.

J is TRBJ2-1 and V is TRBV7-3; TRBD2 aligns across 9 bases. Trimming cost V 5 bases and J 7 bases; bases outside gene matches: 12. This CDR3 spans 16 amino acids. Germline loops: CDR1 SGHTA, CDR2 FQGTGA. For the CDR3, the DNA is TGTGCCAGCAGCCCCCCCGTAGCGGGAGTGAGAAATGAGCAGTTCTTC. Amino acids: CASSPPVAGVRNEQFF.

The V call is TRBV18, the J call TRBJ2-3, with 11 bases matching TRBD1. CDR3 length: 16 amino acids. After removal of 5 bases from V and 2 bases from J, the junction contained 6 bases not matched to a gene. The germline V gene has CDR1 KGHSH and CDR2 LQKENI. The chain's CDR3 is CASSSGQGGITDTQYF. CDR3 DNA sequence: TGTGCCAGCTCATCGGGACAGGGGGGAATCACAGATACGCAGTATTTT.

The chain combines TRBV29-1 with TRBJ1-2; 11 positions agree with TRBD1. CDR3 length equals 13 residues. The germline V gene encodes CDR1 SQVTM and CDR2 ANQGSEA. V was pared by 6 bases and J by 7 bases, with 7 bases of the junction left unmatched. CDR3 sequence reads: CSVDPGQGVGYTF. The CDR3 nucleotides read TGCAGCGTCGATCCGGGACAGGGGGTTGGCTACACCTTC. Full variable domain (missing parts from reference TRBV29-1 and TRBJ1-2): SAVISQKPSRDICQRGTSLTIQCQVDSQVTMMFWYRQQPGQSLTLIATANQGSEATYESGFVIDKFPISRPNLTFSTLTVSNMSPEDSSIYLCSVDPGQGVGYTFGSGTRLTVV.

This chain joins TRBV7-6 and TRBJ2-7, with 8 nucleotides matching TRBD2. CDR3 length: 18 amino acids. Unmatched junction bases numbered 23, after V lost 4 bases and J lost 9 bases. Germline V gene lookup returns CDR1 SGHVS and CDR2 FNYEAQ. The CDR3 region has the DNA TGTGCCAGCAGCTCGATCCGACCGGGACTAGGCGGGAGAGGAAGGCAGTACTTC. This codes for CASSSIRPGLGGRGRQYF.

V and J are TRBV4-1 and TRBJ2-5, with no clear D. Germline values: CDR1 MGHRA, CDR2 YSYEKL. Trimming took 1 base from V and 3 from J, leaving 21 bases between them. The CDR3 spans 18 residues. CDR3 protein: CASSQVPALGLQKETQYF. CDR3 in DNA: TGCGCCAGCAGCCAAGTTCCGGCGTTGGGCCTTCAAAAAGAGACCCAGTACTTC.

V is TRBV4-3 and J is TRBJ1-2; 7 bases are shared with TRBD1. Unmatched junction bases numbered 5, after V lost 2 bases and J lost 5 bases. From germline, CDR1 is LGHNA and CDR2 YSLEER. The CDR3 is 14 amino acids. The CDR3 loop is CASSQLTGSYGYTF. Written as DNA, the CDR3 is TGCGCCAGCAGCCAACTGACAGGGTCGTATGGCTACACCTTC.

The chain carries TRBV5-4 and TRBJ2-1, with 7 bases lining up with TRBD2. This CDR3 spans 15 amino acids. Germline V CDR1 and CDR2: SGHNT, YYREEE (reference sequence). The junction had 1 base not matched to a gene; V was cut back by 0 bases and J by 1 base. The CDR3 nucleotides read TGTGCCAGCAGCTTGGGTAGCGGGTCCTACAATGAGCAGTTCTTC. Translating gives CASSLGSGSYNEQFF.

The genes are TRBV7-9 and TRBJ1-2, with 7 bases matching TRBD1. This CDR3 is 17 amino acids long. V lost 5 bases to trimming and J lost 4 bases; unmatched junction nucleotides: 16. CDR1 SEHNR and CDR2 FQNEAQ come from the germline V gene (reference sequence). CDR3 loop: CASSPHHSTGFGYGYTF. The CDR3 bases are TGTGCCAGCAGCCCGCACCACTCGACAGGGTTTGGCTATGGCTACACCTTC.

V and J are TRBV28 and TRBJ2-5; TRBD2 matches at 11 bases. After removal of 3 bases from V and 6 bases from J, the junction contained 18 bases not matched to a gene. Per the germline V gene, CDR1 is MDHEN and CDR2 is SYDVKM. The CDR3 covers 19 residues. CDR3 bases: TGTGCCAGCAGTTTCCTATTCACCCCGTCTCTAGCGGGAGGAAAGACCCAGTACTTC. Translated, it gives CASSFLFTPSLAGGKTQYF.

V gene TRBV30 combines with J gene TRBJ2-7; a weak D match, TRBD2 (5 bases). CDR3 length equals 14 residues. The germline CDR1 and CDR2 sequences are GTSNPN and SVGIG (reference sequence). Trimming pared 5 bases from V and 2 bases from J, leaving 16 bases between. CDR3 DNA sequence: TGTGCCTGGTCCGGCGGGCGGTACCCCTACGAGCAGTACTTC. It codes for CAWSGGRYPYEQYF.

The CDR3 bases are TGTGCCAGCAGCTTAGCAGGACCAACTTTAAATGAGCAGTTCTTC. Amino acid sequence: CASSLAGPTLNEQFF. The rearrangement joins TRBV11-2 to TRBJ2-1, with D hard to call. This CDR3 is 15 amino acids long. The V end was cut by 1 base, the J end by 7 bases, with 14 bases between. The germline V gene has CDR1 SGHAT and CDR2 FQNNGV.

The DNA of the CDR3 is TGTGCCAGTAGTGCCAGGGTCGGTGAGCAGTACTTC. It codes for CASSARVGEQYF. This rearrangement joins TRBV27 to TRBJ2-7, with D perhaps TRBD1 (5 bases). Trimming cost V 9 bases and J 7 bases, with 16 bases left between them. CDR1 and CDR2 (germline): MNHEY, SMNVEV (reference sequence). The CDR3 loop spans 12 amino acids.

The J gene is TRBJ2-3, the V gene TRBV11-3, with 12 bases matching TRBD2. Germline CDR1 and CDR2: SGHNT and YENEEA. The CDR3 runs 16 residues. V shed 4 bases, J shed 0 bases, and the junction held 2 bases outside the gene matches. CDR3 coding DNA: TGTGCCAGCAGCTCCGGGACTAGCGGGAGCACAGATACGCAGTATTTT. Amino acid sequence: CASSSGTSGSTDTQYF.

The genes are TRBV6-5 and TRBJ2-7, with TRBD1 identical over 9 bases. The CDR3 is 15 residues long. Trimming at V came to 4 bases and at J to 7 bases, leaving 11 bases not matched to a gene. CDR1 and CDR2 (germline): MNHEY, SVGAGI. The CDR3 sequence is CASSSAGTGKREQYF. The CDR3 bases are TGTGCCAGCAGTTCTGCCGGGACAGGGAAACGGGAGCAGTACTTC.

The genes are TRBV14 and TRBJ2-1; weak D call: TRBD2 (5 bases). The V end was cut by 9 bases, the J end by 4 bases, with 13 bases between. This CDR3 comprises 13 residues. Germline loops: CDR1 SGHDN, CDR2 FVKESK. The CDR3: CASRTSGYNEQFF. Written as DNA, the CDR3 is TGTGCCAGTCGCACCAGCGGTTACAATGAGCAGTTCTTC.

The chain carries TRBV4-1 and TRBJ2-1; TRBD2 matches at 13 bases. Trimming cost V 1 base and J 4 bases; bases outside gene matches: 16. This CDR3 is built from 21 residues. The germline V gene has CDR1 MGHRA and CDR2 YSYEKL. The CDR3 region has the DNA TGCGCCAGCAGCCAAGCCCTTACTAGCGGGAGGGCCCCACCGAGATACAATGAGCAGTTCTTC. Amino acid sequence: CASSQALTSGRAPPRYNEQFF.

V gene TRBV23-1 combines with J gene TRBJ1-2; D might be TRBD1 (6 bases). TRBV23-1 is known as an ORF, though its function is uncertain. The CDR3 sequence is 14 residues long. The V gene lost 0 bases and the J gene lost 9 bases, with 14 bases spanning the gap. The CDR3 coding sequence is TGCGCCAGCAGTCAATCACACAGGGTCGTTAGCTACACCTTC. Translating gives CASSQSHRVVSYTF.

The chain combines TRBV30 with TRBJ1-6; unclear D gene. CDR1 is GTSNPN, CDR2 SVGIG, per germline (reference sequence). This CDR3 is built from 11 residues. V lost 3 bases and J 9 bases, leaving 6 bases between the germline ends. The CDR3 loop is CAWSLGSPLHF. The CDR3 bases are TGTGCCTGGAGCCTGGGTTCACCCCTCCACTTT.

In its sample, this clone is medium-sized. The V and J genes are TRBV4-3 and TRBJ1-1; the D gene is possibly TRBD1 (5 bases). This CDR3 has 13 amino acids. V lost 2 bases and J 9 bases, leaving 13 bases between the germline ends. Germline CDR1 reads LGHNA; CDR2 reads YSLEER. CDR3 loop: CASSQKRGEQAFF. In nucleotides, the CDR3 is TGCGCCAGCAGCCAAAAGCGGGGGGAACAAGCTTTCTTT.

This chain uses TRBV11-2 with TRBJ1-4, with TRBD1 identical over 8 bases. From germline, CDR1 is SGHAT and CDR2 FQNNGV. The V gene end was trimmed by 5 bases and the J gene end by 7 bases; junction bases not matched to a gene: 9. CDR3 length equals 15 residues. CDR3 amino acids: CASSQTGGGGEKLFF. The CDR3 DNA reads TGTGCCAGCAGCCAAACAGGGGGAGGGGGTGAAAAACTGTTTTTT.

The chain carries TRBV7-9 and TRBJ2-2; the D is unclear. Germline loops: CDR1 SEHNR, CDR2 FQNEAQ (reference sequence). V was shortened by 5 bases and J by 2 bases, with 6 bases between the two germline ends. This CDR3 is built from 13 residues. The CDR3 sequence is CASSPLNTGELFF. The CDR3 region has the DNA TGTGCCAGCAGCCCGTTAAACACCGGGGAGCTGTTTTTT. Supplemented by reference TRBV7-9 and TRBJ2-2, the full variable domain reads DTGVSQNPRHKITKRGQNVTFRCDPISEHNRLYWYRQTLGQGPEFLTYFQNEAQLEKSRLLSDRFSAERPKGSFSTLEIQRTEQGDSAMYLCASSPLNTGELFFGEGSRLTVL.

The gene calls are TRBV15 and TRBJ2-4, with 10 bases that match TRBD2. This CDR3 is 20 amino acids long. The germline CDR1 and CDR2 sequences are LNHNV and YYDKDF (reference sequence). V lost 1 base, J lost 1 base, and 13 bases stayed unmatched. The CDR3 DNA reads as TGTGCCACCAGCAGAGTTCGGGGAGCGGGAGGGCCAGGGGCCAAAAACATTCAGTACTTC. It translates to CATSRVRGAGGPGAKNIQYF.